This T cell receptor beta chain emerged from a study of shared clonotypes between healthy human individuals (dated by TCRdb to 2018 to 2021). Regarding the complete study: The cohort included three men and a couple of women between 18 and 49 years of age. For each donor, CD4 naive and CD4 memory were each given three plates, CD8 naive was given two plates, and CD8 memory was given one plate. Between about 0.8 and 9 billion PBMCs per donor were obtained by leukapheresis. Different laboratories and diverse techniques were used to prepare libraries and sequence TCR repertoires, to increase sequencing depth and limit assay-specific biases. The study deeply sequenced blood TCR repertoires of several healthy adults to estimate repertoire size and the extent of clonotype sharing between individuals.

The donors were healthy, HIV-negative adults who had no recently reported acute infections or vaccinations. Only Caucasian adults living in Nashville, Tennessee, USA were represented among the donors. CD4+ T cells were enriched by magnetic negative selection; naive cells were then positively selected on CD45RA, and the negative fraction formed the memory subset. Blood was obtained by leukapheresis, after which PBMCs were separated by Ficoll-Histopaque density gradient centrifugation and cryopreserved in liquid nitrogen vapor phase. Purity and quantity of every magnetically sorted T cell population were checked by analytical flow cytometry. Genomic DNA was isolated from every sorted fraction and measured by UV absorbance on a Nanodrop 2000c. General study outcomes and caveats: Based on pairwise subsampling, the degree of clonotype sharing among donors was expected to be affected by sequencing depth. Naive subsets generally had larger estimated clonotype richness than memory subsets. Sharing across a handful of donors was observed for 5% to 6.5% of naive CD4, under 4% of naive CD8, 2.3% of memory CD4, and around 0.4% of memory CD8 clonotypes. Because the study included only a small number of donors, the genetic and exposure-history diversity represented was limited. Even with the large sequencing depth, rarefaction of the sorted-subset datasets indicated that sequencing was incomplete. Clonotypes shared by all four sorted-subset donors showed higher generation probabilities than non-shared clonotypes. Sampling was restricted to blood, and TCR repertoires in tissue are likely to differ from TCR repertoires in blood.

Using the deep immunoSEQ assay, TCR CDR3 regions were amplified from genomic DNA by multiplex PCR. Extracted genomic DNA from each cell subset was distributed evenly across all wells of several immunoSEQ 96-well plates, and each plate was treated as a replicate. Each replicate PCR for sorted subsets received around 200 ng genomic DNA, equal to some 32,000 T cell genomes. Purified libraries were quantified with a Qubit 3.0 fluorometer, sized on a Bioanalyzer 2100, and re-quantified with the KAPA Library Quantification kit. Every immunoSEQ 96-well plate was sequenced on a dedicated single-read 150-cycle Illumina NextSeq 550 flow cell. As for the original processing: Because the immunoSEQ output held only junctional sequences and lacked quality scores, the filtering could not match the filtering applied to full-length reads. To assign V/J genes and CDR3, sequences were annotated against IMGT germline references using PyIR, a Python wrapper for IgBLAST v1.9. Any read was removed if the V/J assignment was weak (E-value above 1e-6), the CDR3 was missing, or the read contained stop codons, out-of-frame junctions, or ambiguous translated residues. A V3J clonotype was defined by an identical inferred V gene, J gene, and CDR3 amino acid sequence. Percentage overlap between repertoires was calculated by dividing the number of shared unique clonotypes by the size of the smaller repertoire. Richness of each repertoire was evaluated using RTK rarefaction, the Chao1 estimator, and Recon v2.1 estimates of unobserved clonotypes. Generation probabilities were computed with OLGA for all TCRbeta clonotypes obtained by the gDNA method from four donors. TCRdb's version of the immuneACCESS table is confined to in-frame rearrangements and falls short of the full clone set. An unresolved V gene accounts for under half of the shortfall where checked; the remainder is of unknown origin. V, J and clone size are taken as reported in that table, and D and trimming were inferred from the DNA itself. Present in this sample are approximately 980,000 clones, more than 75% of which were seen just once. The ten top clones hold over 1.3% of the sample.

CDR1 and CDR2, per the germline V gene, are MNHNS and SASEGT. The V end loses 2 bases and the J end loses 7 bases, and a stretch of 17 bases separates them. Its CDR3 holds 15 amino acids, cysteine through phenylalanine. Solely the CDR3 DNA is kept, with 45 bases framed from the first base. Of note for this clone: It lacks a known antigen. No qualities accompany the bases; no much larger clone lies one base away.

The specimen sequenced was memory CD4+ T cells sorted from blood. Reading the label with the study, this specimen's cell subset or site is: CD45RA-negative fraction. The sequence derives from a man aged 18 to 30 in good health. The sequence joins TRBV6-1 to TRBJ1-2, with TRBD1 tentatively as D gene (5 bases match). CDR3 sequence: CASSERRGGEAGYTF. The nucleotides read TGTGCCAGCAGTGAAAGGAGGGGAGGGGAGGCTGGCTACACCTTC.